Following are 8 T cell receptor beta chains from one sample sequenced in a study of T cell responses to AZD1222 COVID-19 vaccine. Profiled with immunoSEQ multiplex PCR; TCRdb holds only in-frame clones, not every one. Among around 150,000 clones listed, just over 90% were seen once. This material consisted of peripheral blood, taken 28 days after the second AZD1222 dose. These receptors were obtained from an adult who received the AZD1222 COVID-19 vaccine.

The rearrangement joins TRBV5-4 to TRBJ2-7, with no clear D. The V gene's germline CDR1 is SGHNT and CDR2 YYREEE (reference sequence). The CDR3 runs to 13 residues. Trimming removed 0 bases at V and 1 base at J, with 5 bases between. In nucleotides, the CDR3 is TGTGCCAGCAGCTTGGACGGTTCCTACGAGCAGTACTTC. Translated, it gives CASSLDGSYEQYF. Filled out from reference TRBV5-4 and TRBJ2-7, the complete variable domain reads ETGVTQSPTHLIKTRGQQVTLRCSSQSGHNTVSWYQQALGQGPQFIFQYYREEENGRGNFPPRFSGLQFPNYSSELNVNALELDDSALYLCASSLDGSYEQYFGPGTRLTVT.

The chain joins TRBV4-2 to TRBJ1-6, with D possibly TRBD1 on 5 matching bases. V was shortened by 0 bases and J by 5 bases, with 14 bases between the two germline ends. Looked up from germline, CDR1 is LGHNA and CDR2 is YNFKEQ. The CDR3 extends over 17 amino acids. The CDR3 DNA sequence: TGTGCCAGCAGCCAAGATCTAAGCCAAGGGGATAATTCACCCCTCCACTTT. This sequence encodes CASSQDLSQGDNSPLHF.

The V gene is TRBV6-1, the J gene TRBJ1-2; TRBD1 is a possible D gene (5 bases). This CDR3 is 15 amino acids long. The germline V gene has CDR1 MNHNS and CDR2 SASEGT. Trimming removed 2 bases at V and 1 base at J, with 11 bases between. The CDR3, as DNA: TGTGCCAGCAGTGAAAGAGACAGAAGTAACTATGGCTACACCTTC. Its protein is CASSERDRSNYGYTF.

This clone has just one count. The V and J genes are TRBV7-6 and TRBJ2-1; 7 bases line up with TRBD1. The CDR3 consists of 15 residues. The V gene's germline CDR1 is SGHVS and CDR2 FNYEAQ. Losses at the gene ends were 2 bases for V and 2 bases for J; bases not matched to a gene: 3. The CDR3 here is CASSLQQGAYNEQFF. The CDR3 region has the DNA TGTGCCAGCAGCTTACAGCAGGGGGCCTACAATGAGCAGTTCTTC.

The CDR3 reads CASSPRTGGRNTEAFF. The CDR3 nucleotides are TGTGCCAGCAGCCCAAGGACAGGGGGAAGAAACACTGAAGCTTTCTTT. The chain is built from TRBV11-2 and TRBJ1-1; 10 bases fit TRBD1. CDR1 and CDR2 from the germline V gene are SGHAT and FQNNGV. The CDR3 has 16 amino acids. J was trimmed by 2 bases and V by 5 bases; bases with no gene match: 8.

The chain employs TRBV11-2 and TRBJ1-1; D not certain. This CDR3 is built from 13 residues. Germline lookup yields CDR1 SGHAT and CDR2 FQNNGV. Between the trimmed V and J ends, which lost 3 bases and 1 base, there was a span of 6 bases. The CDR3 DNA reads as TGTGCCAGCAGCTTCCAGGAGAACACTGAAGCTTTCTTT. Protein product: CASSFQENTEAFF. The whole variable domain, remainder taken from reference TRBV11-2 and TRBJ1-1, is EAGVAQSPRYKIIEKRQSVAFWCNPISGHATLYWYQQILGQGPKLLIQFQNNGVVDDSQLPKDRFSAERLKGVDSTLKIQPAKLEDSAVYLCASSFQENTEAFFGQGTRLTVV.

The chain has TRBV20-1 and TRBJ2-3, with 8 bases fitting TRBD2. V lost 3 bases to trimming and J lost 3 bases; unmatched junction nucleotides: 8. CDR1 DFQATT and CDR2 SNEGSKA come from the germline V gene (reference sequence). This CDR3 is built from 15 residues. The chain's CDR3 is CSASWGLGVTDTQYF. CDR3 DNA sequence: TGCAGTGCTAGTTGGGGACTAGGGGTGACAGATACGCAGTATTTT.

In regard to this clone: The germline gene is not matched at one end of the junction; a read error may be the cause. The V call is TRBV7-2, the J call TRBJ2-1, with TRBD2 as a possible D gene (6 bases). CDR1 is SGHTA and CDR2 is FQGNSA in the germline V gene. There are 15 residues in the CDR3. The CDR3 loop is CASRLGTGSYNEQFF. DNA for the CDR3: TGTGCCAGCAGATTAGGGACTGGCTCCTACAATGAGCAGTTCTTC.